This TCR beta chain was found in a study of Ad26.COV2.S vaccination and SARS-CoV-2 variants. Background on the study: A COV1001 Ad26.COV2.S trial-arm participant provided the sample. The vaccine Ad26.COV2.S was put into the muscle once, or twice with 56 days between.

Findings and limits, study-wide: Compared with placebo recipients, vaccine recipients had higher spike-specific TCR breadth.

The CDR3 has 14 amino acids. Germline CDR1 and CDR2: SGDLS and YYNGEE. V was cut by 9 bases and J by 4 bases, with 19 bases left in between. Only in-frame clones appear in the TCRdb table, and some are missing; sequencing was by immunoSEQ multiplex PCR. The table has approximately 300,000 clones, just over 85% seen once; the top ten hold more than 1.5%. Points on this clone: The antigen is not known.

Described treatment: roughly 20 received Ad26.COV2.S at low or high dose, single or two shots; 5 received placebo; per-sample allocation not given. It was on day 63 after the first vaccine or placebo injection that samples were taken. Ad26 vector vaccine expressed Wuhan-strain SARS-CoV-2 spike. The gene calls are TRBV9 and TRBJ1-2; D is uncertain. This specimen was peripheral blood, taken in a trial of Ad26.COV2.S vaccine versus placebo. This clonotype was sampled from a person aged 18-65 years who received the Ad26.COV2.S COVID-19 vaccine or a placebo. The CDR3 loop reads CANHGGHLLYGYTF. The CDR3 nucleotides are TGTGCCAACCACGGTGGGCACCTACTCTATGGCTACACCTTC. The whole variable domain, remainder taken from reference TRBV9 and TRBJ1-2, is DSGVTQTPKHLITATGQRVTLRCSPRSGDLSVYWYQQSLDQGLQFLIQYYNGEERAKGNILERFSAQQFPDLHSELNLSSLELGDSALYFCANHGGHLLYGYTFGSGTRLTVV.